The 22 T cell receptor beta chains below were found in one sample sequenced in a study of blood T cell repertoires in COVID-19 (TCRdb year 2020). Receptors were amplified or captured by the immunoSEQ multiplex PCR assay. Sourced from immuneACCESS, this table was stored by TCRdb with only in-frame sequences that have V and J called. A share of the clones is absent; for the studies checked, an unresolved V gene accounts for under half, and the remainder has no known explanation. Across this sample there are around 60,000 clones, with around four fifths seen only once. Clones ranked in the top ten supply under 35% of the sample. The specimen sequenced was peripheral blood. Receptors originate from a human donor in a cohort sampled during active COVID-19.

The chain carries TRBV12-5 and TRBJ1-2; TRBD1 matches at 8 bases. CDR1 and CDR2 (germline): LGHNT, FRNRAP. The trim removed 6 bases at V and 6 bases at J, leaving 9 bases unmatched. The CDR3 spans 14 residues. The CDR3 DNA sequence: TGTGCTAGTGGGTATTTTGGACAGGGAGATGGCTACACCTTC. Protein product: CASGYFGQGDGYTF.

This clone came up a few times. The gene calls are TRBV28 and TRBJ2-7, with 7 nucleotides matching TRBD1. The J segment lost 2 bases and the V segment lost 5 bases, leaving 12 bases of the junction unmatched. Germline V gene lookup returns CDR1 MDHEN and CDR2 SYDVKM. The CDR3 spans 16 residues. CDR3 residues: CASSPPPRDRAYEQYF. The CDR3 region has the DNA TGTGCCAGCAGTCCCCCTCCCCGGGACAGAGCCTACGAGCAGTACTTC. The full variable domain, in which reference TRBV28 and TRBJ2-7 provide the parts outside the CDR3, is DVKVTQSSRYLVKRTGEKVFLECVQDMDHENMFWYRQDPGLGLRLIYFSYDVKMKEKGDIPEGYSVSREKKERFSLILESASTNQTSMYLCASSPPPRDRAYEQYFGPGTRLTVT.

The J gene is TRBJ1-2, the V gene TRBV9, with 7 bases aligning to TRBD1. Germline lookup yields CDR1 SGDLS and CDR2 YYNGEE. V lost 0 bases and J lost 2; bases outside the gene matches: 4. The CDR3 spans 15 residues. The CDR3 DNA is TGTGCCAGCAGCGTAGCCGCACAGGGGAACTATGGCTACACCTTC. As protein: CASSVAAQGNYGYTF.

This chain links TRBV4-1 with TRBJ2-6, with TRBD2 as a possible D gene (7 bases). The length of the CDR3 is 18 residues. Per germline, CDR1 MGHRA and CDR2 YSYEKL. Trimming pared 0 bases from V and 3 bases from J, leaving 15 bases between. The CDR3 spells CASSQDGGGASGANVLTF. CDR3 coding DNA: TGCGCCAGCAGCCAAGATGGGGGGGGCGCCAGTGGGGCCAACGTCCTGACTTTC.

The chain recombines TRBV30 with TRBJ1-2; D not resolved. Germline-derived CDR1 and CDR2 are GTSNPN and SVGIG (reference sequence). This CDR3 is 12 amino acids long. V was pared by 0 bases and J by 5 bases, with 7 bases between. The CDR3 sequence is CAWSVSRYGYTF. For the CDR3, the DNA is TGTGCCTGGAGTGTATCACGGTATGGCTACACCTTC.

Regarding this clone: The sample holds other DNA sequences that translate to the same CDR3. The CDR3 nucleotides are TGTGCCAGCAGCGTAGGAGGGAGCACCGGGGAGCTGTTTTTT. Its protein product is CASSVGGSTGELFF. This chain uses TRBV9 with TRBJ2-2; perhaps TRBD2 as D (5 bases). Per germline, CDR1 SGDLS and CDR2 YYNGEE. CDR3 length equals 14 residues. V gave up 0 bases and J gave up 4 bases, with 7 bases separating them.

The chain carries TRBV18 and TRBJ1-4; the match to TRBD1 covers 8 bases. The ends lost 6 bases at V and 6 bases at J; junction bases unmatched: 9. Germline CDR1 is KGHSH and CDR2 is LQKENI. The CDR3 has 15 amino acids. Here the CDR3 DNA reads TGTGCCAGCTCGGCCGGTCAGGGGGCCCATGAAAAACTGTTTTTT. This sequence encodes CASSAGQGAHEKLFF.

J is TRBJ1-4 and V is TRBV5-1; perhaps TRBD1 as D (5 bases). With 0 bases removed from V and 5 bases from J, the gap between germline ends came to 11 bases. This CDR3 region has 15 residues. CDR1 and CDR2 from the germline V gene are SGHRS and YFSETQ. The CDR3 reads CASSLVAGGNEKLFF. CDR3 in DNA: TGCGCCAGCAGCTTGGTGGCGGGGGGGAATGAAAAACTGTTTTTT.

A few counts support this clone. The rearrangement joins TRBV27 to TRBJ1-5, with 7 bases that match TRBD1. The V segment lost 6 bases and the J segment 5 bases; nucleotides outside the gene matches: 4. Germline CDR1 MNHEY, CDR2 SMNVEV (reference sequence). CDR3 length: 13 residues. The CDR3 DNA follows: TGTGCCAGCAGCCTGACAGGGTATCAGCCCCAGCATTTT. As protein: CASSLTGYQPQHF.

This rearrangement joins TRBV5-6 to TRBJ2-7; D gene uncertain. Germline V lookup: CDR1 SGHDT, CDR2 YYEEEE. V lost 5 bases and J lost 4, with 10 bases in between. The CDR3 is made up of 12 amino acids. The CDR3: CASSRDTYEQYF. DNA for the CDR3: TGTGCCAGCAGTCGTGACACTTACGAGCAGTACTTC.

The J gene is TRBJ2-5, the V gene TRBV5-1; 7 nucleotides match TRBD2. This CDR3 is 15 amino acids long. Germline CDR1 is SGHRS and CDR2 is YFSETQ. V dropped 4 bases and J dropped 1; count of bases not matched to a gene: 7. CDR3 in DNA: TGCGCCAGCAGCCCGTTGGGAGGGTCCCAAGAGACCCAGTACTTC. Residues: CASSPLGGSQETQYF.

This chain links TRBV18 with TRBJ2-1; possible D gene TRBD2, 6 bases. The CDR3 has 12 amino acids. The V end lost 2 bases, the J end lost 12 bases, and 11 bases lay between the germline ends. Germline V gene sequence: CDR1 KGHSH, CDR2 LQKENI. The DNA of the CDR3 is TGTGCCAGCTCACCAAAGAGGGGAGGGCAGTTCTTC. This encodes CASSPKRGGQFF.

V gene TRBV7-9 combines with J gene TRBJ1-6; 7 bases fit TRBD1. Per germline, CDR1 SEHNR and CDR2 FQNEAQ (reference sequence). With 5 bases clipped from V and 7 bases from J, the junction kept 5 bases outside the gene matches. This CDR3 has 14 amino acids. CDR3 sequence reads: CASSRDRENSPLHF. Here the CDR3 DNA reads TGTGCCAGCAGCCGGGACAGAGAAAATTCACCCCTCCACTTT.

The gene calls are TRBV28 and TRBJ2-7; maybe TRBD1 (5 bases). Trimming took off 5 bases at V and 3 bases at J, with 11 bases between the two ends. Looked up from germline, CDR1 is MDHEN and CDR2 is SYDVKM. The CDR3 length is 13 residues. The CDR3 sequence: CASSLFDSYEQYF. The CDR3 DNA sequence: TGTGCCAGCAGTCTCTTCGACAGCTACGAGCAGTACTTC.

The gene calls are TRBV9 and TRBJ1-3; D remains unclear. The germline gives CDR1 SGDLS, CDR2 YYNGEE. Trimming took 7 bases from V and 4 from J, leaving 12 bases between them. The CDR3 contains 13 residues. CDR3 in DNA: TGTGCCAGCGCAAACGAGGCGGGAAACACCATATATTTT. It is translated as CASANEAGNTIYF.

The chain recombines TRBV2 with TRBJ2-5, with 13 bases fitting TRBD2. The V segment lost 4 bases and the J segment 6 bases; nucleotides outside the gene matches: 5. The CDR3 is 15 amino acids. Germline V gene sequence: CDR1 SNHLY, CDR2 FYNNEI. The CDR3 reads CASSGTSGGGKTQYF. DNA of the CDR3: TGTGCCAGCAGTGGAACTAGCGGGGGGGGAAAGACCCAGTACTTC.

The rearrangement joins TRBV2 to TRBJ1-5; 8 bases are shared with TRBD1. The CDR3 loop spans 14 amino acids. Germline lookup yields CDR1 SNHLY and CDR2 FYNNEI. Trimming took 6 bases from V and 3 from J; bases not matched to a gene: 4. In DNA, the CDR3 is TGTGCCAGCAGCTGGACAGGGTCCAATCAGCCCCAGCATTTT. This encodes CASSWTGSNQPQHF. Filled out from reference TRBV2 and TRBJ1-5, the complete variable domain reads EPEVTQTPSHQVTQMGQEVILRCVPISNHLYFYWYRQILGQKVEFLVSFYNNEISEKSEIFDDQFSVERPDGSNFTLKIRSTKLEDSAMYFCASSWTGSNQPQHFGDGTRLSIL.

The CDR3 is CASSVGFRGTETQYF. CDR3 in DNA: TGTGCCAGCAGCGTAGGATTTAGGGGGACGGAGACCCAGTACTTC. J is TRBJ2-5 and V is TRBV9, with D maybe TRBD1 (6 bases). V lost 0 bases and J lost 5, with 14 bases in between. This CDR3 has 15 residues. The germline V gene encodes CDR1 SGDLS and CDR2 YYNGEE.

The CDR3 reads CASSGSGNQPQHF. DNA of the CDR3: TGTGCCAGCTCAGGGTCGGGCAATCAGCCCCAGCATTTT. The chain recombines TRBV9 with TRBJ1-5, with a weak D call TRBD1 (5 bases). Trimming left V 7 bases short and J 2 bases short, with 10 bases between. Per the germline V gene, CDR1 is SGDLS and CDR2 is YYNGEE. The CDR3 sequence is 13 residues long.

The rearrangement uses TRBV12-3 or TRBV12-4 and TRBJ2-7; the D gene is possibly TRBD2 (5 bases). Deletions cut 6 bases from V and 1 base from J, with 7 bases between. This CDR3 is 12 amino acids long. The CDR3 DNA sequence: TGTGCCAGCAGAGGACTTTCCTACGAGCAGTACTTC. Its protein is CASRGLSYEQYF.

CDR3 loop: CASLTGELFF. The CDR3, as DNA: TGTGCCAGTCTCACCGGGGAGCTGTTTTTT. The genes are TRBV6-5 and TRBJ2-2; the D is unclear. Trimming took off 9 bases at V and 4 bases at J, with 3 bases between the two ends. Germline V CDR1 and CDR2: MNHEY, SVGAGI. The CDR3 loop spans 10 amino acids.

In DNA form, the CDR3 reads TGTGCCAGCCGGCCGGCAGGGGGTCAGCCCCAGCATTTT. Protein: CASRPAGGQPQHF. V usage is TRBV6-5 and J usage is TRBJ1-5; 7 positions match TRBD1. Per germline, CDR1 MNHEY and CDR2 SVGAGI. The CDR3 length is 13 residues. V lost 8 bases, J lost 6 bases, and 7 bases stayed unmatched.